Following are 9 T cell receptor beta chains from one sample sequenced in a study of beta chain features in type 1 diabetes. Study-wide results and caveats: Moderately but significantly shorter TCRB CDR3s were found in Type 1 diabetes patients in all four CD4+ subsets.

Isolated RNA was reverse transcribed in full, so expressed TCRB transcripts were sequenced. Profiling relied on immunoSEQ multiplex PCR, and the TCRdb table lists in-frame clones only, not all of them. The sample has approximately 70,000 clones, approximately 50% seen once. The antigens these receptors bind are not known. Sequencing was done on a sample of central memory CD4+ T cells from blood. The receptors derive from a man aged 25 to 45 with type 1 diabetes.

The chain is built from TRBV7-2 and TRBJ1-1; no firm D call. Germline CDR1 is SGHTA and CDR2 is FQGNSA. V lost 5 bases and J lost 0, with 10 bases in between. CDR3 length equals 14 residues. DNA for the CDR3: TGTGCCAGCAGCGGCCAGGCCTTGAACACTGAAGCTTTCTTT. Its translation is CASSGQALNTEAFF.

V usage is TRBV18 and J usage is TRBJ2-1; a weak D match, TRBD1 (6 bases). Germline assignment: CDR1 KGHSH and CDR2 LQKENI. Trimming removed 2 bases from V and 6 bases from J, with 11 bases in between. This CDR3 is 14 amino acids long. The CDR3 DNA reads TGTGCCAGCTCACCATTTCAGGGGAGCAATGAGCAGTTCTTC. Translating gives CASSPFQGSNEQFF. Based on the CDR3 plus reference TRBV18 and TRBJ2-1, the full variable domain is NAGVMQNPRHLVRRRGQEARLRCSPMKGHSHVYWYRQLPEEGLKFMVYLQKENIIDESGMPKERFSAEFPKEGPSILRIQQVVRGDSAAYFCASSPFQGSNEQFFGPGTRLTVL.

V gene TRBV18 combines with J gene TRBJ1-6; no clear D. The V end was cut by 1 base, the J end by 8 bases, with 12 bases between. Per the germline V gene, CDR1 is KGHSH and CDR2 is LQKENI. The CDR3 loop spans 15 amino acids. The CDR3, as DNA: TGTGCCAGCTCACCACGGCTCCTGGAGGATTCACCCCTCCACTTT. Translating it yields CASSPRLLEDSPLHF.

A few counts support this clone. The rearrangement joins TRBV6-1 to TRBJ2-1, with D perhaps matching TRBD2 (5 bases). The germline V gene encodes CDR1 MNHNS and CDR2 SASEGT. The CDR3 runs 14 residues. The V gene lost 0 bases and the J gene lost 12 bases, with 15 bases spanning the gap. The CDR3 is CASSEARAPPRQFF. The CDR3 coding sequence is TGTGCCAGCAGTGAAGCGAGGGCCCCACCCCGGCAGTTCTTC.

This chain uses TRBV7-6 with TRBJ2-5; D is unresolved. V was trimmed by 3 bases and J by 2 bases, leaving 4 bases between them. Germline-derived CDR1 and CDR2 are SGHVS and FNYEAQ. This CDR3 is 12 amino acids long. In DNA, the CDR3 is TGTGCCAGCAGCTTTCGGCAAGAGACCCAGTACTTC. Translating gives CASSFRQETQYF.

This clone turned up a few times. The chain joins TRBV6-6 to TRBJ2-1; 15 nucleotides match TRBD2. The germline V gene has CDR1 MNHNY and CDR2 SVGAGI (reference sequence). V lost 6 bases to trimming and J lost 7 bases; unmatched junction nucleotides: 7. The CDR3 contains 16 residues. DNA for the CDR3: TGTGCCAGCAGCACTGGGACTAGCGGGAGGATAAATGAGCAGTTCTTC. The encoded protein is CASSTGTSGRINEQFF.

V is TRBV7-6 and J is TRBJ2-5, with D unresolved. The end of the DNA is better explained by TRBJ2-7, so the J call may be wrong. The CDR3 covers 14 residues. Germline CDR1 reads SGHVS; CDR2 reads FNYEAQ. The CDR3 DNA is TGTGCCAGCAGCCCAACTTTTCGTTCCTACGAGCAGTACTTC. It specifies CASSPTFRSYEQYF.

This clone was seen a few times. The chain joins TRBV5-1 to TRBJ1-6, with TRBD1 identical over 7 bases. Per germline, CDR1 SGHRS and CDR2 YFSETQ. V shed 0 bases, J shed 10 bases, and the junction held 4 bases outside the gene matches. The CDR3 extends over 14 amino acids. DNA of the CDR3: TGCGCCAGCAGCTTGGGACAGGGAGGATCACCCCTCCACTTT. Translating it yields CASSLGQGGSPLHF.

This clone was detected only a few times. This rearrangement joins TRBV5-1 to TRBJ2-3; 14 positions agree with TRBD2. The germline V gene has CDR1 SGHRS and CDR2 YFSETQ. V lost 4 bases and J lost 6; bases outside the gene matches: 10. The CDR3 contains 17 residues. The CDR3 spells CASSPVGLAGAWDTQYF. The CDR3 coding sequence is TGCGCCAGCAGCCCGGTGGGACTAGCGGGAGCTTGGGATACGCAGTATTTT.